These 12 T cell receptor beta chains were sequenced from one sample in a study of T cell responses to AZD1222 COVID-19 vaccine. The data were produced by immunoSEQ multiplex PCR, yet TCRdb's version contains in-frame clones alone and is incomplete. Of about 260,000 clones listed, approximately 95% are singletons. Material: peripheral blood, obtained on day 0 of AZD1222 vaccination. These receptor sequences come from an adult in good health.

This chain uses TRBV27 with TRBJ1-4; D gene uncertain. Germline CDR1 is MNHEY and CDR2 is SMNVEV (reference sequence). V was shortened by 0 bases and J by 7 bases, with 6 bases between the two germline ends. This CDR3 is built from 13 residues. The CDR3: CASSLSQSEKLFF. CDR3 bases: TGTGCCAGCAGTTTATCACAGTCTGAAAAACTGTTTTTT.

Only one count was recorded for this clone. The chain recombines TRBV3-1 (or the pseudogene TRBV3-2) with TRBJ2-7, with D maybe TRBD2 (6 bases). CDR3 length: 17 amino acids. V gave up 2 bases and J gave up 2 bases, with 19 bases separating them. Germline CDR1 is LGHDT and CDR2 is YNNKEL (reference sequence). DNA of the CDR3: TGTGCCAGCAGCCAACTGGGGGGTCCGACAGACACCTACGAGCAGTACTTC. Translation: CASSQLGGPTDTYEQYF.

V gene TRBV6-5 combines with J gene TRBJ2-7; 9 nucleotides agree with TRBD2. Per the germline V gene, CDR1 is MNHEY and CDR2 is SVGAGI. This CDR3 spans 15 amino acids. V shed 5 bases and J 5 bases; nucleotides not matched to a gene: 10. The CDR3 nucleotides are TGTGCCAGCAGTAAACCCGGGACTAGCAGGGACGAGCAGTACTTC. It encodes CASSKPGTSRDEQYF.

V gene TRBV5-4 combines with J gene TRBJ2-5; D tentatively fits TRBD1 or TRBD2 (5 bases each). V was clipped by 4 bases and J by 4 bases, with 14 bases between them. The CDR3 consists of 14 residues. Germline V gene lookup returns CDR1 SGHNT and CDR2 YYREEE (reference sequence). The CDR3 loop is CASSRVGDGETQYF. The CDR3 DNA sequence: TGTGCCAGCAGCCGGGTGGGGGACGGAGAGACCCAGTACTTC.

In its sample, this clone was seen once. The V call is TRBV21-1, the J call TRBJ1-2. TRBV21-1 is given as a pseudogene. This CDR3 has 14 residues. The CDR3 sequence is CASSPASTLYGYTF. CDR3 bases: TGTGCCAGCAGCCCTGCGAGCACTCTCTATGGCTACACCTTC.

This CDR3 reads CASSFSGRAPETQYF. In DNA, the CDR3 is TGTGCCAGCAGCTTTAGCGGGAGGGCCCCGGAGACCCAGTACTTC. The rearrangement joins TRBV7-9 to TRBJ2-5; 11 bases agree with TRBD2. The CDR3 extends over 15 amino acids. V shed 3 bases, J shed 5 bases, and the junction held 5 bases outside the gene matches. Germline loops: CDR1 SEHNR, CDR2 FQNEAQ (reference sequence).

Here the CDR3 reads CASSKTAMNTEAFF. The DNA of the CDR3 is TGTGCCAGCAGCAAGACAGCTATGAACACTGAAGCTTTCTTT. The chain uses TRBV9 and TRBJ1-1, with a tentative D call TRBD1 (5 bases). Germline loops: CDR1 SGDLS, CDR2 YYNGEE. V shed 4 bases and J shed 0 bases, with 10 bases lying between them. This CDR3 comprises 14 residues.

This clone occurred once. The rearrangement uses TRBV7-9 and TRBJ2-4; D gene uncertain. From germline, CDR1 is SEHNR and CDR2 FQNEAQ (reference sequence). The CDR3 sequence is 15 residues long. V was pared by 5 bases and J by 8 bases, with 19 bases between. The CDR3 protein is CASSLEGSRKHIQYF. CDR3 DNA sequence: TGTGCCAGCAGCCTAGAAGGCAGTCGGAAGCACATTCAGTACTTC.

This chain connects TRBV29-1 to TRBJ2-1, with D unresolved. With 7 bases removed from V and 0 bases from J, the gap between germline ends came to 10 bases. The CDR3 has 13 residues. CDR1 is SQVTM, CDR2 ANQGSEA, per germline. CDR3 coding DNA: TGCAGCGCTGAGGCGATCTCCTACAATGAGCAGTTCTTC. Protein: CSAEAISYNEQFF.

The genes are TRBV6-4 and TRBJ2-1, with D possibly TRBD2 on 5 matching bases. Germline CDR1 MRHNA, CDR2 SNTAGT. The CDR3 spans 14 residues. Trimming stripped 4 bases from V and 6 bases from J, with 13 bases between. The CDR3 DNA reads TGTGCCAGCAGTGTTACTAGTCAGAGCAATGAGCAGTTCTTC. Amino acid sequence: CASSVTSQSNEQFF.

The genes are TRBV11-2 and TRBJ2-7; D is perhaps TRBD1 (5 bases). Germline CDR1 reads SGHAT; CDR2 reads FQNNGV. Trimming took 3 bases from V and 2 from J, leaving 8 bases between them. The CDR3 sequence is 13 residues long. The CDR3 DNA reads TGTGCCAGCAGCTTCTCAGGGACCTACGAGCAGTACTTC. This sequence encodes CASSFSGTYEQYF.

This rearrangement joins TRBV6-5 to TRBJ2-2; 7 bases are a match to TRBD2. The germline V gene encodes CDR1 MNHEY and CDR2 SVGAGI. The CDR3 is 13 residues long. After removal of 4 bases from V and 4 bases from J, the junction contained 0 bases not matched to a gene. CDR3 DNA: TGTGCCAGCAGTTCGGGAGGCACCGGGGAGCTGTTTTTT. It codes for CASSSGGTGELFF.